The 5 T cell receptor beta chains below come from one sample, sequenced in a study of shared clonotypes between healthy human individuals. Clones were read by immunoSEQ multiplex PCR, and TCRdb kept only the in-frame ones, dropping some. The data contain roughly 2.2 million clones, approximately 93% of them seen just once; the ten biggest clones take up 0.39%. Sequenced sample: naive CD4+ T cells from PBMCs. The subset denotes: CD45RA+ positively selected. The source of these receptors is a young man in good health. Some clones in this sample may be carry-over from other donors' samples.

The J gene is TRBJ2-3, the V gene TRBV28, with TRBD1 matching 7 bases. The germline CDR1 and CDR2 sequences are MDHEN and SYDVKM. This CDR3 region has 14 residues. V lost 5 bases and J lost 2; bases outside the gene matches: 4. CDR3 region: CASSTGQFTDTQYF. Written as DNA, the CDR3 is TGTGCCAGCAGTACGGGACAGTTCACAGATACGCAGTATTTT.

The V and J genes are TRBV10-3 and TRBJ2-3; no firm D call. Per germline, CDR1 ENHRY and CDR2 SYGVKD. The CDR3 runs to 12 residues. V lost 3 bases to trimming and J lost 4 bases, with 5 bases between them. Here the CDR3 reads CAISERSDTQYF. In DNA, the CDR3 is TGTGCCATCAGTGAACGGTCAGATACGCAGTATTTT.

The table lists this clone with a count of one. The CDR3 region has the DNA TGTGCCAGCACCCTCCGACAGGGGGCGCGGGAGCCCCAGCATTTT. This codes for CASTLRQGAREPQHF. This chain links TRBV28 with TRBJ1-5, with 10 bases lining up with TRBD1. CDR1 is MDHEN, CDR2 SYDVKM, per germline. The V segment lost 7 bases and the J segment 8 bases; nucleotides outside the gene matches: 11. The CDR3 is 15 amino acids.

Concerning this clone: Within the sample, other DNA sequences also encode this same CDR3. This rearrangement joins TRBV7-8 to TRBJ2-7; 7 positions match TRBD1. The CDR3 is 15 amino acids. Germline CDR1 and CDR2: SGHVS and FQNEAQ. Germline trimming cut 5 bases from V and 0 bases from J; bases unmatched to any gene: 7. CDR3 DNA: TGTGCCAGCAGCCCCCGGGACAGAGGCTCCTACGAGCAGTACTTC. Its translation is CASSPRDRGSYEQYF.

V gene TRBV7-2 combines with J gene TRBJ1-2, with D possibly TRBD1 on 5 matching bases. The CDR3 spans 14 residues. Trimming removed 1 base at V and 8 bases at J, with 14 bases between. Germline CDR1 reads SGHTA; CDR2 reads FQGNSA. The CDR3 coding sequence is TGTGCCAGCAGCTTAGAGCCAGGGTATTACGGCTACACCTTC. Translating gives CASSLEPGYYGYTF. Using reference TRBV7-2 and TRBJ1-2 for the parts outside the CDR3, the full variable domain is GAGVSQSPSNKVTEKGKDVELRCDPISGHTALYWYRQSLGQGLEFLIYFQGNSAPDKSGLPSDRFSAERTGGSVSTLTIQRTQQEDSAVYLCASSLEPGYYGYTFGSGTRLTVV.